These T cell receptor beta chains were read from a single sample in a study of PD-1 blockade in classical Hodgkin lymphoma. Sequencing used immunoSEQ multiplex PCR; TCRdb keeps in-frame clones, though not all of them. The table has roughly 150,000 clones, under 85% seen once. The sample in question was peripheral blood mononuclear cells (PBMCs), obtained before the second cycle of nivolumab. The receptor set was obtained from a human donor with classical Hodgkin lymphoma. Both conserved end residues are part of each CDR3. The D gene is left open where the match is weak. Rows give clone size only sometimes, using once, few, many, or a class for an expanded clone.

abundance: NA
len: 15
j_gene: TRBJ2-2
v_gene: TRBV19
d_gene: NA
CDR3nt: TGTGCCATTTCAACAGGGCCTCCGAACACCGGGGAGCTGTTTTTT
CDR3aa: CAISTGPPNTGELFF

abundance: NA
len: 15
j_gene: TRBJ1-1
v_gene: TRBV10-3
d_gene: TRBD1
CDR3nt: TGTGCCATCAGGGGGCAGGGGGCGGAGAACACTGAAGCTTTCTTT
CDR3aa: CAIRGQGAENTEAFF

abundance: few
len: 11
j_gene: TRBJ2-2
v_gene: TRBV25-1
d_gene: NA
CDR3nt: TGTGCCAGCAGTGAAGGTGGGGAGCTGTTTTTT
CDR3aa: CASSEGGELFF

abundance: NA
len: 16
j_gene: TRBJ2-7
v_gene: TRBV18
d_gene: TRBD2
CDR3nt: TGTGCCAGCTCACCACAGCCGGGACTAGACAGCTACGAGCAGTACTTC
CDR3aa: CASSPQPGLDSYEQYF

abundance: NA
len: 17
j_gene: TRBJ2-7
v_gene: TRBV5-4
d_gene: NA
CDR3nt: TGTGCCAGCAGCACGGGGTTGGGACGACTGCCAATAACCGAGCAGTACTTC
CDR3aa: CASSTGLGRLPITEQYF

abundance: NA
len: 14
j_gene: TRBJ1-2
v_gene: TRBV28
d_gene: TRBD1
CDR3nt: TGTGCCAGCAGTTTCATACAGGGGCGACATGGCTACACCTTC
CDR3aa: CASSFIQGRHGYTF

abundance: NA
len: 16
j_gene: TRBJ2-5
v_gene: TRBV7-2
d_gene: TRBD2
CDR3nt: TGTGCCAGCAGCTCCTTACTAGCGGGAGGCCAAGAGACCCAGTACTTC
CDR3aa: CASSSLLAGGQETQYF

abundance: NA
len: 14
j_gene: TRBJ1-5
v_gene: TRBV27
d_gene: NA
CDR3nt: TGTGCCAGCAGTTTATTCGGGGGCCGGCAGCCCCAGCATTTT
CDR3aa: CASSLFGGRQPQHF

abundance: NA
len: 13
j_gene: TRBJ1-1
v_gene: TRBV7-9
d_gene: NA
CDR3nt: TGTGCCAGCAGCGTACAGGGGAACACTGAAGCTTTCTTT
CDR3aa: CASSVQGNTEAFF

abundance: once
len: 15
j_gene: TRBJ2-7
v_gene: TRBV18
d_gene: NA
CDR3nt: TGTGCCAGCTCACTGGGACGTCCTTGGGCCCTCGAGCAGTACTTC
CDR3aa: CASSLGRPWALEQYF

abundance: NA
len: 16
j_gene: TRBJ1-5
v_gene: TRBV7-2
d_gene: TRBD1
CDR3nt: TGTGCCAGCAGCTTAGCGGGTCGACAGGGACGGGAGCCCCAGCATTTT
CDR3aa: CASSLAGRQGREPQHF

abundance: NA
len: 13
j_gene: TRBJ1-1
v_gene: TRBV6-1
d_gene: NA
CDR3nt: TGTGCCAGCAGTGAATCCGGGGTAAGCGGGGCTTTCTTT
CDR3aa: CASSESGVSGAFF

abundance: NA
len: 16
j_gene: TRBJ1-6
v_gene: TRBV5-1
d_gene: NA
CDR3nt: TGCGCCAGCAGCTTGGCCGGGAGGGACTATAATTCACCCCTCCACTTT
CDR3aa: CASSLAGRDYNSPLHF

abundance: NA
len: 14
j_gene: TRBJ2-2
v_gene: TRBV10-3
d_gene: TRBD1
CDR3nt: TGTGCCATCTTGGACAGGGATGGCACCGGGGAGCTGTTTTTT
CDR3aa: CAILDRDGTGELFF

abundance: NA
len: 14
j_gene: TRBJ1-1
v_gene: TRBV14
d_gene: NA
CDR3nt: TGTGCCAGCAGCCAAGTCGGGGGTAAGGCTGAAGCTTTCTTT
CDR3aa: CASSQVGGKAEAFF

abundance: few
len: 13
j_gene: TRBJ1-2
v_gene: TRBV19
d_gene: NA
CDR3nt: TGTGCCACTTCACCAAGGGCATATTCGGGCTACACCTTC
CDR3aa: CATSPRAYSGYTF

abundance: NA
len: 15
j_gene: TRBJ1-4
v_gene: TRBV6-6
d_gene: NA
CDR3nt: TGTGCCAGCAGTTCGTGGCGTTTTGGGGATGAAAAACTGTTTTTT
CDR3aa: CASSSWRFGDEKLFF

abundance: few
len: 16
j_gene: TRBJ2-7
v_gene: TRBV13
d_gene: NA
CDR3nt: TGTGCCAGCAGCGCCACCGGACACCTCCTTTCCTACGAGCAGTACTTC
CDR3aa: CASSATGHLLSYEQYF

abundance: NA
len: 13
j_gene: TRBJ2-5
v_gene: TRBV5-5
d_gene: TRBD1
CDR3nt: TGTGCCAGTCTTAGACAGGGGGGCGAGACCCAGTACTTC
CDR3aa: CASLRQGGETQYF

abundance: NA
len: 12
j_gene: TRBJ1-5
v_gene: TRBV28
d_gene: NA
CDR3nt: TGTGCCAGCAGTTCAGCGGGTCAGCCCCAGCATTTT
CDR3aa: CASSSAGQPQHF

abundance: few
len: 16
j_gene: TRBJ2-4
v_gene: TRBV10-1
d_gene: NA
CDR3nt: TGCGCCAGCAGTGCCGGCACCCACGAGGCCAAAAACATTCAGTACTTC
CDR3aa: CASSAGTHEAKNIQYF

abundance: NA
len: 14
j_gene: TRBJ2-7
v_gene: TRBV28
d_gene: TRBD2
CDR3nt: TGTGCCACCGGAGCCGGCGGGAGGTCGTACGAGCAGTACTTC
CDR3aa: CATGAGGRSYEQYF

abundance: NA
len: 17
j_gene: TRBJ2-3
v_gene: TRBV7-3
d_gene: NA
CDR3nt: TGTGCCAGCAGCAGTCGCTTCAGTCTCTCAGATTTAGATACGCAGTATTTT
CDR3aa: CASSSRFSLSDLDTQYF

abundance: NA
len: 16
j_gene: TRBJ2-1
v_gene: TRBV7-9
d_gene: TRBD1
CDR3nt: TGTGCCAGCAGCGATTCCGGGACAGGCTCTTTGGATGAGCAGTTCTTC
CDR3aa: CASSDSGTGSLDEQFF

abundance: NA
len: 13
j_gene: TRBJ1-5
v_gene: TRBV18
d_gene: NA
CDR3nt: TGTGCCAGCTCGAACAGAGAAAATCAGCCCCAGCATTTT
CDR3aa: CASSNRENQPQHF

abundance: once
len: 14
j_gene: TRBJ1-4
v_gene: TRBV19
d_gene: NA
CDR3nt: TGTGCCAGTAGTGAAGGGGGACTATGGGAAAAACTGTTTTTT
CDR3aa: CASSEGGLWEKLFF